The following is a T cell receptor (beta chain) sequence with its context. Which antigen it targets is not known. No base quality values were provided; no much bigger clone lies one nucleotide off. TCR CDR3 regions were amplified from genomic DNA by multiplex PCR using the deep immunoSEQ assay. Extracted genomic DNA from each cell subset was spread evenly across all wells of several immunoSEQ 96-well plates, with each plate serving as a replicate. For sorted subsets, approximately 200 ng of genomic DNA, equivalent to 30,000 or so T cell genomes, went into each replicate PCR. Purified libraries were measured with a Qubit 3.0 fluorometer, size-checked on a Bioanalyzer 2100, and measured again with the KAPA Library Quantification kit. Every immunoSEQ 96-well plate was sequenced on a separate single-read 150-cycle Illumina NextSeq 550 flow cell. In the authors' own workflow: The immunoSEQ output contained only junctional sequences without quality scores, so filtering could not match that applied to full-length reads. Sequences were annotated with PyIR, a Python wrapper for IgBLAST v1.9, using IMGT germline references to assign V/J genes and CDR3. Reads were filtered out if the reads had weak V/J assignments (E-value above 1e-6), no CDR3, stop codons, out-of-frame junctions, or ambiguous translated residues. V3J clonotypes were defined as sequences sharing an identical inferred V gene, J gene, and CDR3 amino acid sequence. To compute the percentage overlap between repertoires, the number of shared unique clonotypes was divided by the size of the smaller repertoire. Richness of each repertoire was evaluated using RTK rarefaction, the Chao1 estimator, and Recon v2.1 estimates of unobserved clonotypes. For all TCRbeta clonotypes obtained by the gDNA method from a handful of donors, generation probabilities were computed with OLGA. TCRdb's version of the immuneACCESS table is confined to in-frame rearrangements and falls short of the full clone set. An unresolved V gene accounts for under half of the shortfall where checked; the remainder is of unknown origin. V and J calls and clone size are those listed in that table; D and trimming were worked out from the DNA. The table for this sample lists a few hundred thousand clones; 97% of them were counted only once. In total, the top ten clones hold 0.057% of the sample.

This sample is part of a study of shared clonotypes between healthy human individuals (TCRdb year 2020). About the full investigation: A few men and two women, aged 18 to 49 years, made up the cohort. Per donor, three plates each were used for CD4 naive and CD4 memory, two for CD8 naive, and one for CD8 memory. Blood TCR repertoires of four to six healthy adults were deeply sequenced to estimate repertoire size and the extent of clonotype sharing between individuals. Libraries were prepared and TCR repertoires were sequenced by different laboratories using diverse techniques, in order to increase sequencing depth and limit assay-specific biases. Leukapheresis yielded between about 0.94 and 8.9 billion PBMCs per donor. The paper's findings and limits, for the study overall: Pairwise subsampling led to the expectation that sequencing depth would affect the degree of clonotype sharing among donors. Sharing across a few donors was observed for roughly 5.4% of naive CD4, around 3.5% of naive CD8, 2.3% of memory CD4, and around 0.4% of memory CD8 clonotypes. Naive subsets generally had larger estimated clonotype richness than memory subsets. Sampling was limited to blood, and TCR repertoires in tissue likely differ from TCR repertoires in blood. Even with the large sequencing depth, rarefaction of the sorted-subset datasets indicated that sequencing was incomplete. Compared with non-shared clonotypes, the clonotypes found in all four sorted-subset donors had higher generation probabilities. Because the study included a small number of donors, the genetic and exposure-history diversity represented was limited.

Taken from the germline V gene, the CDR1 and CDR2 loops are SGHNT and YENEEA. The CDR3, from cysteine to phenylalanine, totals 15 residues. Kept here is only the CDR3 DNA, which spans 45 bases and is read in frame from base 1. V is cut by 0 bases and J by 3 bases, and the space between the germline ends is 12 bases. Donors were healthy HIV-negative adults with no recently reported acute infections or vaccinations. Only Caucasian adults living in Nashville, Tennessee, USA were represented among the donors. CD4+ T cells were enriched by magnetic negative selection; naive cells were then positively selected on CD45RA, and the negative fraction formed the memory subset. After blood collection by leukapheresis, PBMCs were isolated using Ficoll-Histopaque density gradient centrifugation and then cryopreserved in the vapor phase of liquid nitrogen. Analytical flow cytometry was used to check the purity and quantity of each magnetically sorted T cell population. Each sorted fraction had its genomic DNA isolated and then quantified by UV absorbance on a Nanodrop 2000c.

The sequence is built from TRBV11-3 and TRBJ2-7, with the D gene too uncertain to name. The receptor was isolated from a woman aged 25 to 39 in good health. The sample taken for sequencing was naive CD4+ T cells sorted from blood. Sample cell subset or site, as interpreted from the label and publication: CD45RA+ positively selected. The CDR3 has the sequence CASSLEPGRYYEQYF. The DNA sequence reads TGTGCCAGCAGCTTAGAGCCGGGTCGTTACTACGAGCAGTACTTC.